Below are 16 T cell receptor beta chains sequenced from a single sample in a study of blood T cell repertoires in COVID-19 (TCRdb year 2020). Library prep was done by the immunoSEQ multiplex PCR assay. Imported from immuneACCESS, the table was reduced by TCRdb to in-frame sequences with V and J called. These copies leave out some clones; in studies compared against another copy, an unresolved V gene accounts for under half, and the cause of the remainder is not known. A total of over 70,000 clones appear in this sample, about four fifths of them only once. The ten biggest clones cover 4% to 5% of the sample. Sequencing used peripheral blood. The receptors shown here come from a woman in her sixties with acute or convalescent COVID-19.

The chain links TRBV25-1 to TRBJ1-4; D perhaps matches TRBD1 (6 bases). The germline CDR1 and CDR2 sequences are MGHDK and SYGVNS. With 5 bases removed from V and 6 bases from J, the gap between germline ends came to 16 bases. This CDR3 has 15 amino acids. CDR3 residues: CASSTHQPGDEKLFF. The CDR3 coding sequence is TGTGCCAGCAGTACCCACCAACCAGGGGATGAAAAACTGTTTTTT.

The CDR3 sequence is CASSSRDSYNEQFF. Here the CDR3 DNA reads TGTGCCAGCAGCTCGAGGGACAGCTACAATGAGCAGTTCTTC. The chain joins TRBV7-9 to TRBJ2-1; TRBD1 matches 7 bases. The CDR3 totals 14 residues. Germline V lookup: CDR1 SEHNR, CDR2 FQNEAQ (reference sequence). Trimming cost V 4 bases and J 3 bases; bases outside gene matches: 3.

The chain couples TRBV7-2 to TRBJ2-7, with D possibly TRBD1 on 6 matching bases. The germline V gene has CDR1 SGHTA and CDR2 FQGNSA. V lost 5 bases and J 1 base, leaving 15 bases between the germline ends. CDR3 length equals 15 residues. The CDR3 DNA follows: TGTGCCAGCAGCCCCAGTGGCGACAGGTCCTACGAGCAGTACTTC. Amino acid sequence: CASSPSGDRSYEQYF.

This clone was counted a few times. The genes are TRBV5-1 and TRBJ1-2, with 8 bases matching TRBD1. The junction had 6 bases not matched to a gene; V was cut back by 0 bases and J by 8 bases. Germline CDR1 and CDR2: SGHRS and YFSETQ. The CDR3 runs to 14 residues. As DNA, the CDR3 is TGCGCCAGCAGCTTGGTTTCAACAGGGGGAGGCTACACCTTC. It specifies CASSLVSTGGGYTF.

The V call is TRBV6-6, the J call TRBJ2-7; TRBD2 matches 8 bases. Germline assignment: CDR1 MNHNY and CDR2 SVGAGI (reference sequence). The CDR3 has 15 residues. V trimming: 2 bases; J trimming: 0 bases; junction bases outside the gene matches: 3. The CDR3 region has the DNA TGTGCCAGCAGTTACACCGCGGGGGGCTCCTACGAGCAGTACTTC. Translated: CASSYTAGGSYEQYF.

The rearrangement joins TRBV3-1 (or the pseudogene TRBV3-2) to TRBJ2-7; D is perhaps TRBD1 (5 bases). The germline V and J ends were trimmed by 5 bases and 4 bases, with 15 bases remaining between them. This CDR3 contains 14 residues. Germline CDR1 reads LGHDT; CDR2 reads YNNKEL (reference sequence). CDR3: CASSILNQGYEQYF. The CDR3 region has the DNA TGTGCCAGCAGCATTTTAAACCAGGGTTACGAGCAGTACTTC.

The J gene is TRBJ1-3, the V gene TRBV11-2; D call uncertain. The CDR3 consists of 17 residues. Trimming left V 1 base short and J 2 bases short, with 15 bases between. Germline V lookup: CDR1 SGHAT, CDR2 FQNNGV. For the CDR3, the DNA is TGTGCCAGCAGCTTAGGGCTTCTTGGGAGGCCTGGAAACACCATATATTTT. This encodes CASSLGLLGRPGNTIYF.

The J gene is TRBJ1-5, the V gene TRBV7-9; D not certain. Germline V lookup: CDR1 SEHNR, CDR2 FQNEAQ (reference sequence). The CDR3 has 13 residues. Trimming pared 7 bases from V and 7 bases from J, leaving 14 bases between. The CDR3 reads CASTLGPGQPQHF. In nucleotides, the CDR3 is TGTGCCAGCACCCTAGGGCCGGGACAGCCCCAGCATTTT.

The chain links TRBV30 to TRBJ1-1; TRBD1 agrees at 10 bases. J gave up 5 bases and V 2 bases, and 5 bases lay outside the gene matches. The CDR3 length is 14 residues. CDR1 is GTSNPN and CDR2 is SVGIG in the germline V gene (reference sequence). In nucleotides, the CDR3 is TGTGCCTGGAGTCGGGACAGGGGCAATACTGAAGCTTTCTTT. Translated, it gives CAWSRDRGNTEAFF.

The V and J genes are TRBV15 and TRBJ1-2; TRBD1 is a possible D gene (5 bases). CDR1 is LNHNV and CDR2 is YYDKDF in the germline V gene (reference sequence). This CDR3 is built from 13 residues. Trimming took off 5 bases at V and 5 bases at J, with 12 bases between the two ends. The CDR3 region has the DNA TGTGCCACCAGCCTAGCGGGGGAGTATGGCTACACCTTC. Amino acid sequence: CATSLAGEYGYTF.

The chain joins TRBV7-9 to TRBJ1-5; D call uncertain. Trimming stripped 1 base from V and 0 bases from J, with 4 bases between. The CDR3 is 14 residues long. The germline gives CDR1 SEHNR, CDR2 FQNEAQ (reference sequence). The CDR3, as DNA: TGTGCCAGCAGCTTAGATCTTAGCAATCAGCCCCAGCATTTT. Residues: CASSLDLSNQPQHF.

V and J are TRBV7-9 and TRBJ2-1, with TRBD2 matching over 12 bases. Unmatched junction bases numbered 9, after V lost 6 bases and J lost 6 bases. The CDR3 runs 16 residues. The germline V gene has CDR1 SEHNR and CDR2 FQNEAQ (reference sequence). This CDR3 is CASRPTSGSTGNEQFF. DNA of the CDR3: TGTGCCAGCAGACCGACTAGCGGGAGTACGGGCAATGAGCAGTTCTTC.

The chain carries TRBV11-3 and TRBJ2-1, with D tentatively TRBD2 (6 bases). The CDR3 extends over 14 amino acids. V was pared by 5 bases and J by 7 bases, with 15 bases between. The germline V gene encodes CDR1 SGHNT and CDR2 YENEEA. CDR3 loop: CASSPSVGGNEQFF. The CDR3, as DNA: TGTGCCAGCAGCCCGTCCGTCGGGGGAAATGAGCAGTTCTTC.

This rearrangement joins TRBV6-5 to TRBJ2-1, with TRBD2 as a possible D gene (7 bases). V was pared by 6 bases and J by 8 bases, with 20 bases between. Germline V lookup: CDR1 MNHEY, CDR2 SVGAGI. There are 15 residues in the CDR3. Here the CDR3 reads CASRGSGGGEHEQFF. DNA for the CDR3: TGTGCCAGCAGAGGCTCGGGGGGCGGGGAGCATGAGCAGTTCTTC.

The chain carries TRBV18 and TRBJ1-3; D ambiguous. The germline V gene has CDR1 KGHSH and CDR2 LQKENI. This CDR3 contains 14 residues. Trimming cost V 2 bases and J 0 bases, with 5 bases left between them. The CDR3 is CASSPASSGNTIYF. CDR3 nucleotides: TGTGCCAGCTCACCAGCGAGCTCTGGAAACACCATATATTTT.

DNA for the CDR3: TGCGCCAGCAGTGAGTCGATATCGGGTGAGGCTTTCTTT. It is translated as CASSESISGEAFF. V and J are TRBV10-1 and TRBJ1-1; D uncertain. This CDR3 region has 13 residues. V was pared by 0 bases and J by 11 bases, with 13 bases between. Germline V gene lookup returns CDR1 WNHNN and CDR2 SYGVQD (reference sequence).